This TCR beta chain is drawn from a study of blood T cell repertoires in COVID-19. About the study: There were acute and convalescent COVID-19 samples, and they came from the United States, Italy and Spain. Sources were T cells, B-cell-depleted T cells, or PBMCs; the material itself was cDNA or gDNA.

V lost 0 bases, J lost 0 bases, and 8 bases lay in between. There are 16 residues in the CDR3. CDR1 is LNHNV and CDR2 is YYDKDF in the germline V gene (reference sequence). Original data processing: For nucleated cells, counts were estimated from reference gene primer amplification. The table came from immunoSEQ multiplex PCR; TCRdb's copy has only in-frame clones and leaves some out. V and J calls and clone size come straight from that table; D and trimming were deduced from the DNA. This table holds just over 300,000 clones, around 87% found once. Turning to this clone: Other nucleotide sequences in the sample specify the same CDR3.

The V gene is TRBV15, the J gene TRBJ1-4; D uncertain. The sequenced sample was peripheral blood. The clonotype comes from a young man with active or convalescent COVID-19. This CDR3 is CATSRDSVATNEKLFF. As DNA, the CDR3 is TGTGCCACCAGCAGAGATTCTGTTGCAACTAATGAAAAACTGTTTTTT.